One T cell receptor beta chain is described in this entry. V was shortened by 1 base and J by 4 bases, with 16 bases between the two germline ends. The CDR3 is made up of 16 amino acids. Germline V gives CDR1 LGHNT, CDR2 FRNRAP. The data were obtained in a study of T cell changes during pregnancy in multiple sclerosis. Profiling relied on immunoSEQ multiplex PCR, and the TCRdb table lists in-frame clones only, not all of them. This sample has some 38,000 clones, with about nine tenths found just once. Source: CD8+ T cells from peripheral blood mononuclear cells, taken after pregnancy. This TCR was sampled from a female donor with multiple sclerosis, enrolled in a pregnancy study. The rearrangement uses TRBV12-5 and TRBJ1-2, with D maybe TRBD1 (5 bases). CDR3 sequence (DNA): TGTGCTAGTGGTTTGGCCGGGGGGGTAAGATCCTATGGCTACACCTTC. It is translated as CASGLAGGVRSYGYTF.